What follows describes a single T cell receptor beta chain. This sample was taken from a study of blood T cell repertoires in COVID-19. Study-level information: Whether acute or convalescent, the COVID-19 samples came from the United States, Italy and Spain. PBMCs, B-cell-depleted T cells, or T cells were the source of the cDNA or gDNA that made up the material.

V lost 1 base and J lost 0; bases outside the gene matches: 3. This CDR3 spans 16 amino acids. Germline V gene data show CDR1 as KGHSH and CDR2 as LQKENI. Per the authors' pipeline: Nucleated cell number was recorded as an estimate derived from reference gene primer amplification. The repertoire was sequenced with immunoSEQ multiplex PCR; TCRdb's copy has only in-frame clones and lacks some. V and J calls and clone size come straight from that table; D and trimming were deduced from the DNA. The repertoire includes about 200,000 clones, around four fifths of them detected once, and 0.95% sits in the top ten. Those enrolled in Seattle joined during active infection and were followed longitudinally afterward.

Sequencing was done on a sample of peripheral blood. The chain joins TRBV18 to TRBJ1-3; TRBD1 matches at 7 bases. The source of this sequence is a man aged 55 to 70 with COVID-19, enrolled during active disease. CDR3 nucleotide sequence: TGTGCCAGCTCACCACAGGGGGCGAGCTCTGGAAACACCATATATTTT. Its translation is CASSPQGASSGNTIYF. Combining the CDR3 with reference TRBV18 and TRBJ1-3 gives the whole variable domain NAGVMQNPRHLVRRRGQEARLRCSPMKGHSHVYWYRQLPEEGLKFMVYLQKENIIDESGMPKERFSAEFPKEGPSILRIQQVVRGDSAAYFCASSPQGASSGNTIYFGEGSWLTVV.